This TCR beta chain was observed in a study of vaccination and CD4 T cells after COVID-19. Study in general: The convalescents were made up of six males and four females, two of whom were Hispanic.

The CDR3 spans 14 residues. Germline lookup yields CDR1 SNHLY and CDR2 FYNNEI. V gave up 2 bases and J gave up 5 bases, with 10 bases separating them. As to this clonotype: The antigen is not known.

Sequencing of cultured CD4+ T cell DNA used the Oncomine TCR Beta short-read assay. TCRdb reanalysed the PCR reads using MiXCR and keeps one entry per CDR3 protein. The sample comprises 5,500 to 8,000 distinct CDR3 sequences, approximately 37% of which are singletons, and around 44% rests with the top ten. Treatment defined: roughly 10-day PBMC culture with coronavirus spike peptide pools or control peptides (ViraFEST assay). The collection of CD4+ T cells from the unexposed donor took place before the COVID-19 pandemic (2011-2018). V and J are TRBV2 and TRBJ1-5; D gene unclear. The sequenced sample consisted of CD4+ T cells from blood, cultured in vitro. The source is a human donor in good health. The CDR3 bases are TGTGCCAGCAGTGAACACTCCCAGGATCAGCCCCAGCATTTT. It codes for CASSEHSQDQPQHF.